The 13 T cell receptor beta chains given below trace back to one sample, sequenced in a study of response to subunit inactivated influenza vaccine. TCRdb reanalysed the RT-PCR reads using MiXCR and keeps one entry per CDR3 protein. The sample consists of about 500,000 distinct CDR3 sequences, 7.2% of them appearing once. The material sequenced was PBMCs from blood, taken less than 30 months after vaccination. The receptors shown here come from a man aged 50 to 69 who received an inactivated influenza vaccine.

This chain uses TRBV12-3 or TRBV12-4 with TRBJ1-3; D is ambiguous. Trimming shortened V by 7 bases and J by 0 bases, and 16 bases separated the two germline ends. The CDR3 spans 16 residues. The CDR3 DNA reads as TGTGCCAGCACCCAAGCGGCAGGCCACTCTGGAAACACCATATATTTT. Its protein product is CASTQAAGHSGNTIYF.

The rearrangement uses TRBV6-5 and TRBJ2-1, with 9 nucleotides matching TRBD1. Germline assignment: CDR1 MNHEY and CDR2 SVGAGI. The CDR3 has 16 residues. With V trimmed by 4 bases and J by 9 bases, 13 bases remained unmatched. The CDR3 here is CASSSRTGVKLSEQFF. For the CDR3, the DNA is TGTGCCAGCAGTTCCAGGACAGGGGTGAAGTTGAGTGAGCAGTTCTTC.

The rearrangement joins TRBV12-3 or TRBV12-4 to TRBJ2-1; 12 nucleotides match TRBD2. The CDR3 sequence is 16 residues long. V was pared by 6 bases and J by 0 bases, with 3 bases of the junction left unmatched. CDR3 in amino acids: CASSRGLAGSYNEQFF. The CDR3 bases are TGTGCCAGCAGCCGGGGACTAGCGGGCTCCTACAATGAGCAGTTCTTC.

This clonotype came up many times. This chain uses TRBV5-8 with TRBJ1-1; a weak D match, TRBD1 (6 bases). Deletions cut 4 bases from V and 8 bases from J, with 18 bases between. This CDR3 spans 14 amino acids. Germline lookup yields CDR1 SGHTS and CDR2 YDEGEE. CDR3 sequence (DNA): TGTGCCAGCAGCCACCAGGGGCGCGGGCTCGAAGCTTTCTTT. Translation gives CASSHQGRGLEAFF.

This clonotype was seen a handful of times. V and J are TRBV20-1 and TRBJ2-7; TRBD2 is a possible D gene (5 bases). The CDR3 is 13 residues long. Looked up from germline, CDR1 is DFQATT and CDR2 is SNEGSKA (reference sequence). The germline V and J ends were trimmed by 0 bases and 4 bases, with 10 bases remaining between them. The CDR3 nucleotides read TGCAGTGCTAGAGATCTCACTAGTTACGAGCAGTACTTC. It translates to CSARDLTSYEQYF.

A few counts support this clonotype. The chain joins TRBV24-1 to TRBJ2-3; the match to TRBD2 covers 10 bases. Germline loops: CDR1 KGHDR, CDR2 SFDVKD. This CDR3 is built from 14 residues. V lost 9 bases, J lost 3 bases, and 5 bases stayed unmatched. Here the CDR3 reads CATAKTSGTDTQYF. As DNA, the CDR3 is TGTGCCACCGCAAAGACTAGCGGGACAGATACGCAGTATTTT.

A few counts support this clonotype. The CDR3 here is CASSEGQGGGYGYTF. CDR3 nucleotide sequence: TGCGCCAGCAGCGAGGGACAGGGGGGCGGCTATGGCTACACCTTC. The V gene is TRBV4-1, the J gene TRBJ1-2, with 11 bases identical to TRBD1. V lost 5 bases to trimming and J lost 4 bases; unmatched junction nucleotides: 6. This CDR3 is built from 15 residues. Germline V lookup: CDR1 MGHRA, CDR2 YSYEKL.

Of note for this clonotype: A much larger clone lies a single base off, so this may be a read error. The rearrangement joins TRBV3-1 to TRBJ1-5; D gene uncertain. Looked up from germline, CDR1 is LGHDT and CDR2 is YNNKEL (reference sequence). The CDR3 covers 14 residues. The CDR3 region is CASSQDTSNQPRHF. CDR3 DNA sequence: TGTGCCAGCAGCCAAGACACTAGCAATCAGCCCCGGCATTTT.

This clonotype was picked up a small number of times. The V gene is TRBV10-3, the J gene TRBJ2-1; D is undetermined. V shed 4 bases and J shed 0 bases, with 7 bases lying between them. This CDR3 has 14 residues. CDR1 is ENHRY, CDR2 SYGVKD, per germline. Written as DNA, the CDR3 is TGTGCCATCAGTGTTGGATCCTCCTACAATGAGCAGTTCTTC. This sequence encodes CAISVGSSYNEQFF.

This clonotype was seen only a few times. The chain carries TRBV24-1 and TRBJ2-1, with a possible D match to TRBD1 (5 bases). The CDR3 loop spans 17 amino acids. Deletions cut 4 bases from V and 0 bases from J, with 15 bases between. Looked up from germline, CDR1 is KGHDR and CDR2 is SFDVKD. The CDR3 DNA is TGTGCCACCAGTGACTCGACAGATCTAAGCTCCTACAATGAGCAGTTCTTC. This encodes CATSDSTDLSSYNEQFF.

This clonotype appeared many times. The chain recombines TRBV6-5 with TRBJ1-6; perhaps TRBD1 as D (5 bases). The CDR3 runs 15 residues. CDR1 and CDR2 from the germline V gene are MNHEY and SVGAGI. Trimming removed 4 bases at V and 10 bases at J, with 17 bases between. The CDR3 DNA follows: TGTGCCAGCAGTTCCTCCGCCAGGGTGGAATCACCCCTCCACTTT. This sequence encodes CASSSSARVESPLHF.

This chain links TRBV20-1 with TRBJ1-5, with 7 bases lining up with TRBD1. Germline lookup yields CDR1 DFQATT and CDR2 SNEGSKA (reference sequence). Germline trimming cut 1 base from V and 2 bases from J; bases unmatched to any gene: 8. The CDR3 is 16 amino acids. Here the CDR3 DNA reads TGCAGTGCTAGAGCAACAGGGGTTGGGCGCAATCAGCCCCAGCATTTT. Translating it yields CSARATGVGRNQPQHF.

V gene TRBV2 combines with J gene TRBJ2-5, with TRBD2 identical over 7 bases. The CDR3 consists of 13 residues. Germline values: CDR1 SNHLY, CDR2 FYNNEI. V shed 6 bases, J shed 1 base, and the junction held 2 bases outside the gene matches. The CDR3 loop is CASSGGSQETQYF. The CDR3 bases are TGTGCCAGCAGCGGGGGGTCCCAAGAGACCCAGTACTTC.